The next 6 T cell receptor beta chains were all read from a single sample in a study of blood T cells in healthy people across ages. A J-beta primer mix and a sample-barcoded 5' primer were used in a second PCR of roughly 6 to 11 cycles. One entry per CDR3 protein, called by TCRdb with MiXCR from the 5' RACE reads. The table shows more than 900,000 distinct CDR3 sequences, with around 29% occurring only once. These sequences were also reported in another study, on T cells of mothers and their children.

The sample was blood. The source of these receptors is a woman in her thirties or forties in good health.

The gene calls are TRBV2 and TRBJ1-1; D is perhaps TRBD1 (6 bases). The germline V gene encodes CDR1 SNHLY and CDR2 FYNNEI. This CDR3 is built from 14 residues. With 5 bases removed from V and 1 base from J, the gap between germline ends came to 11 bases. CDR3 nucleotide sequence: TGTGCCAGCAGTAGACAGGATCAGAACACTGAAGCTTTCTTT. As protein: CASSRQDQNTEAFF.

V usage is TRBV5-1 and J usage is TRBJ2-1; D perhaps matches TRBD1 (6 bases). This CDR3 has 16 residues. The germline V gene encodes CDR1 SGHRS and CDR2 YFSETQ. The germline V and J ends were trimmed by 1 base and 1 base, with 12 bases remaining between them. The CDR3: CASSLSGDKSYNEQFF. The CDR3 DNA reads as TGCGCCAGCAGCTTGTCAGGGGACAAGTCCTACAATGAGCAGTTCTTC.

This chain connects TRBV20-1 to TRBJ1-1, with TRBD1 identical over 10 bases. Germline values: CDR1 DFQATT, CDR2 SNEGSKA (reference sequence). The CDR3 totals 12 residues. Germline trimming cut 3 bases from V and 7 bases from J; bases unmatched to any gene: 2. The CDR3 DNA follows: TGCAGTGCTAGCGGGACAGGGGTTGAAGCTTTCTTT. Protein: CSASGTGVEAFF.

This clonotype was detected once. The gene calls are TRBV4-3 and TRBJ1-1; weak D call: TRBD1 (5 bases). CDR1 and CDR2 (germline): LGHNA, YSLEER. This CDR3 spans 15 amino acids. Trimming took 7 bases from V and 2 from J, leaving 17 bases between them. The DNA for the CDR3 is TGCGCCAGCAACCCACAGCAGGGCGCTAACACTGAAGCTTTCTTT. This gives the protein CASNPQQGANTEAFF.

Comment on this clonotype: Since a much larger clone is just one base distant, this may be a read error. The chain is built from TRBV28 and TRBJ2-4, with D possibly TRBD1 on 6 matching bases. The J call may not be correct, given that the DNA end is closer to TRBJ2-7. This CDR3 has 14 amino acids. Germline lookup yields CDR1 MDHEN and CDR2 SYDVKM. CDR3 coding DNA: TGTGCCAGCAGTTTAACCGGACAGCCGTACGAGCAGTACTTC. As protein: CASSLTGQPYEQYF.

The chain employs TRBV5-1 and TRBJ2-7; 10 bases map to TRBD1. V was clipped by 6 bases and J by 6 bases; unmatched bases: 12. The germline V gene has CDR1 SGHRS and CDR2 YFSETQ. This CDR3 is 15 amino acids long. CDR3 residues: CASTLEGTGAREQYF. The CDR3 coding sequence is TGCGCCAGCACCTTAGAAGGGACAGGGGCGCGCGAGCAGTACTTC.